The clone carrying this T cell receptor beta chain was counted a few times. Its specificity is unknown. The entry originates in a study of T cell repertoires in cytomegalovirus infection. In the study overall: CMV epitopes in the study were HLA-C-restricted (recently identified) and HLA-B-restricted (well studied). From public TCR beta signatures came an indication of both CMV infection and matching HLA type.

One entry per CDR3 protein results from TCRdb running MiXCR on the reads. The profile shows around 710,000 distinct CDR3 sequences, roughly 28% of them singletons. The specimen was cultured CD8+ T cells from PBMCs, collected from culture after CMV antigen stimulation. The sequence was collected from a human donor in good health (CMV status not recorded). Some clones in this sample may be carry-over from other donors' samples.

The CDR3 nucleotides are TGTGCCAGCAGCCCCCAGCGGGGTTACAATGAGCAGTTCTTC. Its protein is CASSPQRGYNEQFF. The chain employs TRBV7-3 and TRBJ2-1; TRBD2 agrees at 7 bases. J was trimmed by 4 bases and V by 5 bases; bases with no gene match: 5. Germline CDR1 reads SGHTA; CDR2 reads FQGTGA. The CDR3 has 14 residues. The full variable domain, with the rest looked up from reference TRBV7-3 and TRBJ2-1, is GAGVSQTPSNKVTEKGKYVELRCDPISGHTALYWYRQSLGQGPEFLIYFQGTGAADDSGLPNDRFFAVRPEGSVSTLKIQRTERGDSAVYLCASSPQRGYNEQFFGPGTRLTVL.